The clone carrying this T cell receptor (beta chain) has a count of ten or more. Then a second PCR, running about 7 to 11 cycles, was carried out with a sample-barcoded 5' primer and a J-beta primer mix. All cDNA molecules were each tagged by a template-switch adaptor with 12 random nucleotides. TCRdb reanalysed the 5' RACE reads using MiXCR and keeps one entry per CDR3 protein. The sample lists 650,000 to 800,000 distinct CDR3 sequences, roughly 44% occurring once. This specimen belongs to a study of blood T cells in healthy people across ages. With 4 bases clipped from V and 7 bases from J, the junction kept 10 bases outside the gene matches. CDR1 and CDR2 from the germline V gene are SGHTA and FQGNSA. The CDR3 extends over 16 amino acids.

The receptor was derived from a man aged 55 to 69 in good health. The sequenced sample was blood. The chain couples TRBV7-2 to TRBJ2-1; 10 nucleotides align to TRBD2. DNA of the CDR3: TGTGCCAGCAGCTACCAAGCGGGGGGGCCCCGAAATGAGCAGTTCTTC. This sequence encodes CASSYQAGGPRNEQFF.